Listed below are T cell receptor beta chains from one sample, sequenced in a study of identical twins. One entry per CDR3 protein results from TCRdb running MiXCR on the 5' RACE reads. Of approximately 620,000 distinct CDR3 sequences in the sample, about 9.4% were seen once. This sample also appeared in a second study, on yellow fever vaccine responses in identical twins.

The sample comprised PBMCs. These receptors were taken from a young woman in good health. CDR3s include the opening cysteine and the closing phenylalanine or tryptophan. D genes are given only for firm matches. Only part of the rows carry a size: once, few, many, or a class if the clone is expanded.

few,TRBJ2-7,TRBV5-8,.,CASIRQPGPYEQYF,TGTGCCAGCATCAGACAACCGGGGCCCTACGAGCAGTACTTC
.,TRBJ2-7,TRBV7-2,TRBD2,CASSLLAGAPPGEQYF,TGTGCCAGCAGCTTATTAGCGGGGGCCCCCCCCGGGGAGCAGTACTTC
.,TRBJ2-7,TRBV5-1,TRBD1,CASTRDSSMGEQYF,TGCGCCAGCACCCGGGACAGTAGCATGGGAGAGCAGTACTTC
few,TRBJ2-3,TRBV14,.,CASSQRGGGGADTQYF,TGTGCCAGCAGCCAACGAGGCGGAGGTGGGGCAGATACGCAGTATTTT
many,TRBJ2-7,TRBV3-1,.,CASSQDLGRSYEQYF,TGTGCCAGCAGCCAAGATCTGGGTCGCTCCTACGAGCAGTACTTC
many,TRBJ2-3,TRBV4-1,TRBD1,CASRGQVIGDTQYF,TGCGCCAGCAGGGGACAGGTAATCGGCGATACGCAGTATTTT
.,TRBJ2-1,TRBV15,TRBD1,CATSRDRWGQGYNEQFF,TGTGCCACCAGCAGAGATAGATGGGGACAGGGGTACAATGAGCAGTTCTTC
.,TRBJ1-1,TRBV12-3/TRBV12-4,TRBD1,CASKNRGGNTEAFF,TGTGCCAGCAAAAACAGGGGCGGGAACACTGAAGCTTTCTTT
few,TRBJ1-2,TRBV7-9,TRBD1,CASSYNRGNYGYTF,TGTGCCAGCAGTTACAACAGGGGGAACTATGGCTACACCTTC
.,TRBJ2-6,TRBV20-1,.,CSASETGANVLTF,TGCAGTGCTAGTGAGACCGGGGCCAACGTCCTGACTTTC